The 13 T cell receptor delta chains presented below share a single source sample, sequenced in a study of γδ T cells in repeated Plasmodium falciparum infection. TCRdb re-called the multiplex PCR reads through CATT. The sample contains tens of thousands of delta-chain clones, roughly 1.5% of which appear only once. Gammadelta T cells were flow-sorted from PBMC into Vgamma9/Vdelta2+ and Vdelta2-negative populations for bulk analysis. Specimen: gamma-delta T cells from blood. The receptors stem from a pool of human donors (malaria-infected and uninfected, not separated).

This clone was seen more than once but under ten times. TCRdb has a much larger clone's protein, which differs at residue 10 from the translation of this DNA, likely because of a read error; what is shown is the protein translated from the DNA. The gene calls are TRDV1 and TRDJ1; the D call may be TRDD2 or TRDD3 (6 bases each). Germline V gene lookup returns CDR1 TSWWSYY and CDR2 QGS. This CDR3 has 22 residues. Trimming pared 3 bases from V and 2 bases from J, leaving 34 bases between. Here the CDR3 DNA reads TGTGCTCTTGGGGACCATCACTACTTCCTTCACTGGGCCGCCCTCCGTACCGATAAACTCATCTTT. Protein: CALGDHHYFLHWAALRTDKLIF.

On this clone: It may be a read error: a sequence one base away is much more abundant. In the same sample, other DNA sequences code for this CDR3. J is TRDJ1 and V is TRDV1; 8 nucleotides match TRDD2. No J gene was available from TCRdb, and it was assigned here by a germline match of the DNA. V was clipped by 3 bases and J by 5 bases; unmatched bases: 26. The CDR3 spans 21 residues. The germline CDR1 and CDR2 sequences are TSWWSYY and QGS. The CDR3 DNA sequence: TGTGCTCTTGGGGAGGGCCTTCCTATTGCCTCGGGGGTCCAGGTGGAAGATAAACTCATCTTT. Its translation is CALGEGLPIASGVQVEDKLIF.

A few counts support this clone. This DNA's translation differs at residue 14 from TCRdb's protein, which comes from a much larger clone; a read error is likely, and the protein shown is translated from the DNA. The chain is built from TRDV1 and TRDJ1; D is perhaps TRDD3 (5 bases). No J gene is reported in TCRdb; it was inferred here by comparing the DNA with germline. The CDR3 length is 24 residues. V was cut by 0 bases and J by 1 base, with 36 bases left in between. Germline values: CDR1 TSWWSYY, CDR2 QGS. In DNA form, the CDR3 reads TGTGCTCTTGGGGAACTCGAGTTTTACCTGTTCAGAGGTGAGATACACCACATCACCGATAAACTCATCTTT. It yields the protein CALGELEFYLFRGEIHHITDKLIF.

A remark on this clone: TCRdb's protein for this DNA is that of a much larger clone and differs from the translation at residue 3, likely a read error; the protein shown is the DNA translation. The genes are TRDV1 and TRDJ1, with 10 bases that match TRDD3. Assignment of the J gene here rests on matching the DNA to germline, because TCRdb gives none. CDR3 size: 23 residues. Germline V gene sequence: CDR1 TSWWSYY, CDR2 QGS. The chain's CDR3 is CAPGASTPLEYWGILTATDKLIF. The CDR3 DNA is TGTGCTCCTGGGGCTTCGACCCCACTCGAGTACTGGGGGATCCTCACTGCCACCGATAAACTCATCTTT.

This clone occurred a few times. The amino acid sequence in TCRdb belongs to a much larger clone and departs from this DNA's translation at residue 5, likely a sequencing read error; the sequence shown is translated from the DNA. This chain links TRDV2 with TRDJ1; 8 nucleotides line up with TRDD3. This CDR3 has 16 amino acids. J was trimmed by 10 bases and V by 3 bases; bases with no gene match: 18. Germline CDR1 reads GEAIGNYY; CDR2 reads EKD. Written as DNA, the CDR3 is TGTGCCTGTGACCCCGTTGAGGGATACGCTCCACATAGACTCATCTTT. Its protein product is CACDPVEGYAPHRLIF.

This clone was counted a few times. This DNA's translation and the protein TCRdb lists, from a much larger clone, do not match at residue 22, likely due to a read error; the protein shown is translated from the DNA. The chain combines TRDV1 with TRDJ2, with TRDD3 matching 11 bases. The CDR3 is 25 residues long. CDR1 is TSWWSYY, CDR2 QGS, per germline. As DNA, the CDR3 is TGTGCTCTTGGGGAAGATCCTACGCTCGTACTGGGGGATATTTCACGTGGGGCTTTGACAGCAAAACTCTTCTTT. Translated: CALGEDPTLVLGDISRGALTAKLFF.

This clone was detected a few times. TCRdb records a much larger clone's protein for this DNA, with a difference at residue 6 that likely arises from a read error; the protein given is the translation of the DNA. V usage is TRDV3 and J usage is TRDJ1; TRDD3 matches 9 bases. The J gene is absent in TCRdb and was assigned here via DNA matching to germline. The CDR3 covers 18 residues. The germline V gene encodes CDR1 TVYSNPD and CDR2 GDNSRS (reference sequence). V dropped 1 base and J dropped 0; count of bases not matched to a gene: 15. The CDR3 spells CAFNRDRWGIKDTDKLIF. CDR3 in DNA: TGTGCCTTTAACAGGGATCGTTGGGGGATAAAGGACACCGATAAACTCATCTTT.

Worth noting for this clone: This is likely an artifact of a read error, given a far larger clone one base away. The sample has other DNA sequences that encode this CDR3 too. CDR3 in DNA: TGTGCTCTTGGGGAACTAGTGACACGTACCCCGACGTACACCGATAAACTCATCTTT. It translates to CALGELVTRTPTYTDKLIF. V usage is TRDV1 and J usage is TRDJ1; D call uncertain. This CDR3 contains 19 residues. Trimming removed 0 bases at V and 0 bases at J, with 20 bases between. In germline, CDR1 is TSWWSYY, CDR2 QGS.

As to this clone: The protein in TCRdb stems from a much larger clone and differs at residue 3 from this DNA's translation, likely a read error; here the protein is translated from the DNA. This chain uses TRDV1 with TRDJ1; TRDD3 agrees at 12 bases. This CDR3 comprises 25 residues. Germline V CDR1 and CDR2: TSWWSYY, QGS. The CDR3 coding sequence is TGTGCTCCTGGGGAACTGTTTCACACTCTACGATTTCCTGGGGGATACGCGGGGTACACCGATAAACTCATCTTT. It translates to CAPGELFHTLRFPGGYAGYTDKLIF.

This clone showed up just a few times. A read error likely explains this, since a far larger clone differs by one base. The same CDR3 arises from other DNA sequences in this sample as well. This sequence joins TRDV1 and TRDJ1, with D unclear. The CDR3 consists of 17 residues. Germline values: CDR1 TSWWSYY, CDR2 QGS. DNA for the CDR3: TGTGCCCTGATCCCCTCTGCAAGGCTGGTCCCCACCGATAAGCTCATCTTT. Its protein product is CALIPSARLVPTDKLIF.

This clone occurred a few times. The TCRdb protein comes from a much larger clone and disagrees with this DNA's translation at residue 18, likely due to a read error; the protein given here is derived from the DNA. The CDR3 spells CALGSFAPLPGRPRFKLTF. CDR3 coding DNA: TGTGCTCTTGGGTCATTCGCCCCCCTACCGGGACGACCTCGTTTTAAGCTCACCTTT. The V gene corresponds to TRDV1; no J gene was called. There are 19 residues in the CDR3. Germline CDR1 reads TSWWSYY; CDR2 reads QGS.

About this clone itself: TCRdb lists the protein of a much larger clone for this DNA, which differs at residue 14, so this is likely a read error; the protein given here is translated from the DNA itself. The chain couples TRDV1 to TRDJ1, with 11 positions matching TRDD3. Trimming took 6 bases from V and 4 from J; bases not matched to a gene: 19. CDR1 is TSWWSYY, CDR2 QGS, per germline. The CDR3 runs 19 residues. Here the CDR3 DNA reads TGTGCTCTTGGTCACAGCTTCCTACTTTTACTGGGGGATAACGATAAACTCATCTTT. Its translation: CALGHSFLLLLGDNDKLIF.

Of note for this clone: It is likely a read error: a sequence one base away is far more abundant. The sample contains more than one DNA sequence encoding this CDR3. Called V gene: TRDV1; the J gene was not called; the D segment call TRDD3 is taken from the table without a DNA check. Germline V gene data show CDR1 as TSWWSYY and CDR2 as QGS. This CDR3 region has 19 residues. DNA for the CDR3: TGTGCTCTTGGGGACTACAGCTGGGGGATTCGCTGGGACACCCGACAAATGTTTTTC. It is translated as CALGDYSWGIRWDTRQMFF.